This paragraph covers one T cell receptor (beta chain) sequence. This specimen comes from a study of spatial heterogeneity in lung cancer. Across the study: Fewer alpha-chain than beta-chain sequences were consistently detected.

Time point in this sample: blood at routine non-recurrence follow-up after resection. TCRs were sequenced from unsorted whole RNA of tumor, nontumor lung or PBMC. Germline CDR1 is MNHNY and CDR2 is SVGAGI (reference sequence). V lost 5 bases, J lost 1 base, and 18 bases lay in between. This CDR3 has 16 amino acids. TCRdb itself ran the 5' RACE reads through MiXCR, one entry per CDR3 protein. The table shows 72,000 or so distinct CDR3 sequences, with roughly 8.9% occurring only once. The sequencing here drew on PBMCs, taken at follow-up. This chain uses TRBV6-6 with TRBJ2-7; D may be TRBD1 (5 bases). The sequence was collected from a female donor with early-stage non-small cell lung cancer. The CDR3 sequence: CASSRMTATSSYEQYF. The CDR3 coding sequence is TGTGCCAGCAGTAGAATGACAGCGACCTCGTCCTACGAGCAGTACTTC.